This entry describes one T cell receptor (beta chain). Its matching antigen is unknown. The data derive from a study of vaccination and CD4 T cells after COVID-19. Overall study context: Overlapping spike peptides served as the stimulus for the cells. These peptides came from SARS-CoV-2 and from the common cold coronaviruses HCoV-NL63, HCoV-OC43 and HCoV-229E.

Sample treatment: roughly ten-day PBMC culture with coronavirus spike peptide pools or control peptides (ViraFEST assay). ViraFEST used peptide pools to expand antigen-specific T cells before TCR sequencing. CDR3 size: 16 residues. Trimming cost V 6 bases and J 1 base; bases outside gene matches: 7. Germline CDR1 reads MDHEN; CDR2 reads SYDVKM. An Oncomine TCR Beta short-read assay was used to sequence the DNA from cultured CD4+ T cells. From the PCR reads, TCRdb called clonotypes with MiXCR, one entry per CDR3 protein. The table has 13,000 or so distinct CDR3 sequences, approximately 50% seen once. The genes are TRBV28 and TRBJ2-1, with 9 bases matching TRBD2. The TCR was taken from a human donor who had recovered from COVID-19. The specimen was CD4+ T cells from blood, cultured in vitro. The CDR3 DNA follows: TGTGCCAGCAGATTTAGCGGGAGTGTGTCCTACAATGAGCAGTTCTTC. It yields the protein CASRFSGSVSYNEQFF.